This is a list of T cell receptor beta chains from one sample in a study of shared clonotypes between healthy human individuals. TCRdb's table, derived via immunoSEQ multiplex PCR, lists solely in-frame clones and lacks some. The sample consists of about 1.1 million clones, about 80% of them appearing once. Material: memory CD4+ T cells from PBMCs. The receptors derive from a man aged 18 to 29 in good health. Some clones in this sample may be carry-over from other donors' samples. Both conserved end residues are part of each CDR3. A D gene is named only where the DNA matches it firmly. Only part of the rows carry a size: once, few, many, or a class if the clone is expanded.

CDR3nt: TGCAGCGTTGCCCCCGGGACTCCTTACGAGCAGTACTTC; CDR3aa: CSVAPGTPYEQYF; d_gene: .; abundance: once; j_gene: TRBJ2-7; v_gene: TRBV29-1
CDR3nt: TGTGCCAGCAGCTTTACATCCCAAGGGTTTGAGCAGTTCTTC; CDR3aa: CASSFTSQGFEQFF; d_gene: .; abundance: .; j_gene: TRBJ2-1; v_gene: TRBV7-3
CDR3nt: TGCGCCAGCAGCTTTCAACCGGGACAATCTTCGAACACTGAAGCTTTCTTT; CDR3aa: CASSFQPGQSSNTEAFF; d_gene: .; abundance: .; j_gene: TRBJ1-1; v_gene: TRBV5-1
CDR3nt: TGTGCCAGCAGCCCCGGGGAGATCTCTGGGGCCAACGTCCTGACTTTC; CDR3aa: CASSPGEISGANVLTF; d_gene: .; abundance: .; j_gene: TRBJ2-6; v_gene: TRBV5-8
CDR3nt: TGCAGCGTTGCGGGTGGGGGGCGGACAGGAAGCGAGCAGTACTTC; CDR3aa: CSVAGGGRTGSEQYF; d_gene: .; abundance: once; j_gene: TRBJ2-7; v_gene: TRBV29-1
CDR3nt: TGCGCCAGCAGCTTTGGCTCCTTTACCCGGTACTTC; CDR3aa: CASSFGSFTRYF; d_gene: .; abundance: .; j_gene: TRBJ2-5; v_gene: TRBV5-1
CDR3nt: TGTGCCAGCAGTGGTCACCAGGACGCGTACAATGAGCAGTTCTTC; CDR3aa: CASSGHQDAYNEQFF; d_gene: .; abundance: .; j_gene: TRBJ2-1; v_gene: TRBV2
CDR3nt: TGTGCCAGCAGCGCTACTAGCGGGGGGGAAGTAGAGACCCAGTACTTC; CDR3aa: CASSATSGGEVETQYF; d_gene: TRBD2; abundance: .; j_gene: TRBJ2-5; v_gene: TRBV9
CDR3nt: TGTGCCAGCAGCCGGAGGGGGACTAGCCGCGACAGTGGAGAGCAGTACTTC; CDR3aa: CASSRRGTSRDSGEQYF; d_gene: TRBD2; abundance: .; j_gene: TRBJ2-7; v_gene: TRBV5-8
CDR3nt: TGCGCCAGCAGCTTCATCCCAGGGGAAAATGAAAAACTGTTTTTT; CDR3aa: CASSFIPGENEKLFF; d_gene: .; abundance: .; j_gene: TRBJ1-4; v_gene: TRBV5-1
CDR3nt: TGTGCCAGCAGTTTATTAAGTCCGGGTTCCTTATACAATGAGCAGTTCTTC; CDR3aa: CASSLLSPGSLYNEQFF; d_gene: .; abundance: .; j_gene: TRBJ2-1; v_gene: TRBV28
CDR3nt: TGCGCCAGCAGATTCGAAGTAAACACTGAAGCTTTCTTT; CDR3aa: CASRFEVNTEAFF; d_gene: .; abundance: few; j_gene: TRBJ1-1; v_gene: TRBV5-1
CDR3nt: TGTGCCAGCAGTACCCCTCAGACAGGGGCCGAGACCCAGTACTTC; CDR3aa: CASSTPQTGAETQYF; d_gene: TRBD1; abundance: once; j_gene: TRBJ2-5; v_gene: TRBV28
CDR3nt: TGTGCCAGCAGCTTTTTCGGGGGGCGCTGGGTGGAGACCCAGTACTTC; CDR3aa: CASSFFGGRWVETQYF; d_gene: .; abundance: few; j_gene: TRBJ2-5; v_gene: TRBV11-2
CDR3nt: TGTGCCAGCAGCCCTAAGGGCGGCCCGGCGGGGGAGCAGTACTTC; CDR3aa: CASSPKGGPAGEQYF; d_gene: .; abundance: few; j_gene: TRBJ2-7; v_gene: TRBV7-8